This T cell receptor beta chain was recorded in a study of T-cell reconstitution after alpha-beta-depleted transplantation in children. Germline V lookup: CDR1 SGHRS, CDR2 YFSETQ. Trimming pared 6 bases from V and 4 bases from J, leaving 13 bases between. CDR3 size: 13 residues. There are many counts of this clonotype. Using unique molecular identifiers, the investigators prepared the TCRbeta library. Each CDR3 protein gets one entry after TCRdb re-called the PCR reads with MiXCR. The table includes some 75,000 distinct CDR3 sequences, just under 7.5% detected once. The sample here was PBMCs from the stem cell graft donor, taken from the stem cell graft. J is TRBJ1-1 and V is TRBV5-1, with D possibly TRBD1 on 5 matching bases. This receptor was identified in a human donor who donated a stem cell graft to a child with acute lymphoblastic leukemia. CDR3 DNA: TGCGCCAGCAAGGAGACGGGGGTCACTGAAGCTTTCTTT. Protein sequence: CASKETGVTEAFF.